This entry describes one T cell receptor (beta chain). One junction end disagrees with the germline gene, perhaps due to a read error. The CDR3 runs to 12 residues. Germline CDR1 SNHLY, CDR2 FYNNEI. The data stem from a study of cytomegalovirus exposure and HLA in healthy donors. TCRdb keeps only in-frame clones here, not all; method: immunoSEQ multiplex PCR. This sample has about 220,000 clones, with around nine tenths found just once. The sample consisted of PBMCs. The clonotype comes from a man aged 18 to 29 in good health and CMV-seronegative. The chain joins TRBV2 to TRBJ2-7, with D possibly being TRBD2 (6 bases). The chain's CDR3 is CASSRLEGRNNF. DNA for the CDR3: TGTGCCAGCAGTCGGCTGGAGGGGAGAAACAATTTC.